Below, 18 T cell receptor beta chains from the same sample are listed, as sequenced in a study of HIV-infected children after antiretroviral therapy interruption. RNA-based 3' RACE libraries used unique molecular identifiers. Using its own MiXCR run on the 3' RACE reads, TCRdb lists one record per CDR3 protein. Of fewer than 7,500 distinct CDR3 sequences listed, about 15% are singletons. Treatment denoted: PENTA 11 planned treatment interruption arm or continuous ART arm. The sample here was CD45RO+ CD8+ T cells from PBMCs, pooled from several time points, taken from a donor given antiretroviral therapy, either interrupted or continuous. Subset given: memory CD8+ CD45RO+ CD45RA- T cells. These TCRs come from a pool of human donors with HIV.

This clonotype was counted many times. The chain carries TRBV7-2 and TRBJ2-4; TRBD1 matches 7 bases. The CDR3 totals 14 residues. Trimming at V came to 4 bases and at J to 8 bases, leaving 8 bases not matched to a gene. Germline CDR1 is SGHTA and CDR2 is FQGNSA. CDR3: CASSSTGRGDIQYF. The CDR3 bases are TGTGCCAGCAGCTCGACAGGGAGAGGAGACATTCAGTACTTC.

This clonotype is termed medium-sized (0.01 to 0.1%). The chain employs TRBV6-4 and TRBJ2-3; the D is unclear. The CDR3 spans 13 residues. V gave up 2 bases and J gave up 0 bases, with 3 bases separating them. Germline CDR1 is MRHNA and CDR2 is SNTAGT. CDR3 region: CASSDGSTDTQYF. In DNA form, the CDR3 reads TGTGCCAGCAGTGACGGGAGCACAGATACGCAGTATTTT.

This clonotype has at least ten counts. The genes are TRBV7-8 and TRBJ2-7; D perhaps matches TRBD1 (6 bases). CDR3 length equals 15 residues. Trimming cost V 5 bases and J 2 bases, with 16 bases left between them. The germline CDR1 and CDR2 sequences are SGHVS and FQNEAQ. The CDR3 region has the DNA TGTGCCAGCAGCCTCACCGGACAGACAGCCTACGAGCAGTACTTC. Translation: CASSLTGQTAYEQYF. Looking up the rest from reference TRBV7-8 and TRBJ2-7 gives the full variable domain: GAGVSQSPRYKVAKRGQDVALRCDPISGHVSLFWYQQALGQGPEFLTYFQNEAQLDKSGLPSDRFFAERPEGSVSTLKIQRTQQEDSAVYLCASSLTGQTAYEQYFGPGTRLTVT.

This clonotype is termed medium-sized. The chain carries TRBV7-8 and TRBJ1-5; TRBD1 matches at 10 bases. From germline, CDR1 is SGHVS and CDR2 FQNEAQ. CDR3 length: 15 amino acids. J lost 4 bases, V lost 5 bases, and 5 bases had no gene match. CDR3 sequence: CASSARDRGNQPQHF. CDR3 bases: TGTGCCAGCAGCGCCCGGGACAGGGGAAATCAGCCCCAGCATTTT.

By share, this clonotype counts as medium-sized (0.01 to 0.1%). This chain connects TRBV20-1 to TRBJ1-1; 7 bases align to TRBD1. V was clipped by 2 bases and J by 3 bases; unmatched bases: 0. This CDR3 is built from 12 residues. Germline CDR1 reads DFQATT; CDR2 reads SNEGSKA (reference sequence). The CDR3 bases are TGCAGTGCTAGACAGGGGGACACTGAAGCTTTCTTT. This codes for CSARQGDTEAFF.

By share, this clonotype counts as large. This chain links TRBV20-1 with TRBJ2-2; D is undetermined. The CDR3 is 11 amino acids. V was trimmed by 4 bases and J by 6 bases, leaving 6 bases between them. Per the germline V gene, CDR1 is DFQATT and CDR2 is SNEGSKA (reference sequence). The CDR3 here is CSATWSGELFF. The CDR3 DNA reads as TGCAGTGCTACATGGTCCGGGGAGCTGTTTTTT.

This clonotype was found many times. This rearrangement joins TRBV19 to TRBJ1-5; D ambiguous. Trimming removed 3 bases from V and 6 bases from J, with 12 bases in between. CDR1 is LNHDA, CDR2 SQIVND, per germline (reference sequence). The CDR3 sequence is 14 residues long. The CDR3 reads CASSIAGNSQPQHF. The DNA for the CDR3 is TGTGCCAGTAGTATCGCAGGCAACAGTCAGCCCCAGCATTTT.

This clonotype was picked up many times. The V gene is TRBV23-1, the J gene TRBJ1-2; D is ambiguous. TRBV23-1 is given ORF status, its function remaining uncertain. Trimming pared 10 bases from V and 5 bases from J, leaving 17 bases between. This CDR3 has 13 amino acids. The CDR3 loop reads CAIRPHTDYGYTF. The CDR3 nucleotides are TGCGCCATCAGGCCTCATACAGATTATGGCTACACCTTC.

Within the sample, this clonotype is medium-sized. The chain carries TRBV12-3 or TRBV12-4 and TRBJ1-6; D gene uncertain. Deletions cut 3 bases from V and 11 bases from J, with 11 bases between. The CDR3 spans 13 residues. The DNA for the CDR3 is TGTGCCAGCAGTTTGCAGGCTCTCGCACCCCTCCACTTT. Amino acids: CASSLQALAPLHF.

This clonotype is categorized as medium-sized. The chain is built from TRBV7-2 and TRBJ1-2; D is undetermined. The CDR3 loop spans 17 amino acids. Germline V CDR1 and CDR2: SGHTA, FQGNSA. The V and J ends lost 5 bases and 4 bases respectively, with 23 bases between them. CDR3 nucleotide sequence: TGTGCCAGCAGCCCCCGACCTTTAGGTTTGGGCCGCTATGGCTACACCTTC. This encodes CASSPRPLGLGRYGYTF.

This clonotype has ten or more counts. CDR3 residues: CASSVEGWGSAHTDTQYF. In DNA, the CDR3 is TGTGCCAGCAGCGTAGAAGGCTGGGGGTCGGCCCACACAGATACGCAGTATTTT. The rearrangement links TRBV9 to TRBJ2-3; either TRBD1 or TRBD2 may fit D (5 bases each). CDR3 size: 18 residues. Germline loops: CDR1 SGDLS, CDR2 YYNGEE. V lost 0 bases and J lost 2, with 19 bases in between.

This clonotype is labeled medium-sized (0.01 to 0.1%). The chain recombines TRBV18 with TRBJ1-1; D is unresolved. Germline assignment: CDR1 KGHSH and CDR2 LQKENI. The CDR3 is 12 amino acids. With 1 base removed from V and 3 bases from J, the gap between germline ends came to 3 bases. Written as DNA, the CDR3 is TGTGCCAGCTCACCACGGGACACTGAAGCTTTCTTT. Translating gives CASSPRDTEAFF.

This clonotype is categorized as medium-sized. The rearrangement joins TRBV27 to TRBJ2-7, with 9 bases matching TRBD2. Germline V gene data show CDR1 as MNHEY and CDR2 as SMNVEV (reference sequence). The CDR3 is 13 residues long. V trimming: 4 bases; J trimming: 7 bases; junction bases outside the gene matches: 5. CDR3 coding DNA: TGTGCCAGCAGTTGGACAGCGGGGGGTGAGCAGTACTTC. This encodes CASSWTAGGEQYF.

CDR3: CASSGRTGDTEAFF. The CDR3 DNA sequence: TGTGCCAGCAGTGGGCGGACAGGGGACACTGAAGCTTTCTTT. The J gene is TRBJ1-1, the V gene TRBV2, with TRBD1 identical over 9 bases. V gave up 4 bases and J gave up 3 bases; unmatched junction bases: 3. Germline V gene sequence: CDR1 SNHLY, CDR2 FYNNEI. The CDR3 consists of 14 residues. The complete variable domain, with remaining parts taken from reference TRBV2 and TRBJ1-1, reads EPEVTQTPSHQVTQMGQEVILRCVPISNHLYFYWYRQILGQKVEFLVSFYNNEISEKSEIFDDQFSVERPDGSNFTLKIRSTKLEDSAMYFCASSGRTGDTEAFFGQGTRLTVV.

This clonotype is medium-sized (0.01 to 0.1%) in the sample. J is TRBJ1-2 and V is TRBV6-5; 8 bases agree with TRBD1. Germline V gene sequence: CDR1 MNHEY, CDR2 SVGAGI. Trimming cost V 4 bases and J 4 bases; bases outside gene matches: 5. The CDR3 contains 14 residues. The CDR3 reads CASSSRGQAYGYTF. The CDR3 DNA reads as TGTGCCAGCAGTTCGAGGGGACAGGCCTATGGCTACACCTTC.

This clonotype is judged medium-sized (0.01 to 0.1%). This chain connects TRBV19 to TRBJ1-2, with D maybe TRBD1 (5 bases). Germline V CDR1 and CDR2: LNHDA, SQIVND (reference sequence). CDR3 length: 14 amino acids. The V gene lost 3 bases and the J gene lost 4 bases, with 12 bases spanning the gap. The CDR3 is CASSIPGYGYGYTF. DNA of the CDR3: TGTGCCAGTAGTATCCCAGGGTACGGCTATGGCTACACCTTC.

This clonotype is deemed medium-sized. V gene TRBV27 combines with J gene TRBJ2-2, with D unclear. Germline V lookup: CDR1 MNHEY, CDR2 SMNVEV (reference sequence). The V gene lost 3 bases and the J gene lost 0 bases, with 11 bases spanning the gap. CDR3 length: 16 residues. The CDR3: CASSFLGFANTGELFF. CDR3 nucleotide sequence: TGTGCCAGCAGTTTCTTGGGGTTCGCGAACACCGGGGAGCTGTTTTTT.

This clonotype occurred many times. The J gene is TRBJ1-1, the V gene TRBV11-2; perhaps TRBD1 as D (6 bases). The V gene lost 5 bases and the J gene lost 3 bases, with 22 bases spanning the gap. Germline V gene data show CDR1 as SGHAT and CDR2 as FQNNGV. The CDR3 consists of 17 residues. CDR3 sequence (DNA): TGTGCCAGCAGCCCATCAGGGATGGGGGCTCAGTACACTGAAGCTTTCTTT. It encodes CASSPSGMGAQYTEAFF.